This T cell receptor (beta chain) was recorded in a study of Graves' ophthalmopathy and Graves' hyperthyroidism. This clonotype has just a few counts. Its antigen is unidentified. The study's findings and limits: Ophthalmopathy and stable hyperthyroidism were discriminated by a 13-signature model, with about 90% sensitivity and under 84% specificity.

Amplification targeted the TCR beta CDR3 regions, with RNA transcripts as the source material. First-round RT-PCR relied on HTBI primers, and a second-round multiplex PCR came next. A single record per CDR3 protein comes from TCRdb applying MiXCR to the multiplex PCR reads. The sample records just over 600,000 distinct CDR3 sequences, 22% being singletons. Ineligible for inclusion were patients with other autoimmune diseases, uncontrolled infections, pregnancy or lactation. Trimming pared 2 bases from V and 5 bases from J, leaving 12 bases between. The CDR3 has 14 amino acids. Germline lookup yields CDR1 MNHNS and CDR2 SASEGT.

Sequenced material: peripheral blood. The source of this sequence is a woman aged 18-29 years with stable Graves' hyperthyroidism. Some clones in this sample may be carry-over from other donors' samples. The chain couples TRBV6-1 to TRBJ1-1, with D unresolved. CDR3 coding DNA: TGTGCCAGCAGTGAATTGAGGCCTGGGACTGAAGCTTTCTTT. Its translation is CASSELRPGTEAFF.